A single sample gave rise to the 21 T cell receptor beta chains below, sequenced in a study of shared clonotypes between healthy human individuals. Produced via immunoSEQ multiplex PCR; TCRdb's table is partial and in-frame only. In the table there are about 1,900,000 clones, approximately 94% of which are singletons. The naive CD8 subset, CD45RO-negative cells positively selected for CCR7, excluded terminally differentiated effector memory CD45RA+ cells. The sequenced material came from naive CD8+ T cells sorted from blood. The receptors stem from a man aged 18 to 30 in good health.

This sequence joins TRBV9 and TRBJ1-5; D gene ambiguous. Germline CDR1 is SGDLS and CDR2 is YYNGEE. The CDR3 is made up of 15 amino acids. V was cut by 4 bases and J by 4 bases, with 15 bases left in between. The CDR3 here is CASSSGGPSNQPQHF. CDR3 in DNA: TGTGCCAGCAGCTCGGGAGGGCCATCAAATCAGCCCCAGCATTTT.

The chain has TRBV6-5 and TRBJ1-3; weak D call: TRBD1 (6 bases). Germline CDR1 MNHEY, CDR2 SVGAGI. Trimming removed 0 bases from V and 4 bases from J, with 13 bases in between. CDR3 length: 16 residues. The CDR3 DNA is TGTGCCAGCAGTTACTCACAACAGGGCTTCGGAAACACCATATATTTT. It specifies CASSYSQQGFGNTIYF.

This rearrangement joins TRBV5-1 to TRBJ1-2; 9 bases match TRBD1. Germline-derived CDR1 and CDR2 are SGHRS and YFSETQ. J gave up 3 bases and V 1 base, and 13 bases lay outside the gene matches. The CDR3 sequence is 18 residues long. CDR3 coding DNA: TGCGCCAGCAGCTTGTCCCCGGACTCACAGGGGGCGTACTATGGCTACACCTTC. Protein product: CASSLSPDSQGAYYGYTF. Full variable domain (missing parts from reference TRBV5-1 and TRBJ1-2): KAGVTQTPRYLIKTRGQQVTLSCSPISGHRSVSWYQQTPGQGLQFLFEYFSETQRNKGNFPGRFSGRQFSNSRSEMNVSTLELGDSALYLCASSLSPDSQGAYYGYTFGSGTRLTVV.

The J gene is TRBJ2-7, the V gene TRBV6-6; TRBD1 matches 10 bases. The germline V gene has CDR1 MNHNY and CDR2 SVGAGI (reference sequence). J was trimmed by 3 bases and V by 2 bases; bases with no gene match: 4. The CDR3 sequence is 15 residues long. The CDR3 loop reads CASSYRTGGFYEQYF. Here the CDR3 DNA reads TGTGCCAGCAGTTACCGGACAGGGGGGTTCTACGAGCAGTACTTC.

This clone showed up just once. The V call is TRBV10-3, the J call TRBJ1-1, with 9 bases fitting TRBD1. Trimming removed 6 bases from V and 5 bases from J; junction bases left unmatched: 7. The germline V gene encodes CDR1 ENHRY and CDR2 SYGVKD. The CDR3 is 14 amino acids. The CDR3 reads CAIRDRGDWTEAFF. The CDR3, as DNA: TGTGCCATCAGGGACAGGGGTGATTGGACTGAAGCTTTCTTT.

This clone was observed a handful of times. The sample carries other DNA sequences with the same CDR3. V and J are TRBV9 and TRBJ2-3; tentatively, D is TRBD1 or TRBD2 (5 bases each). The CDR3 loop spans 12 amino acids. Trimming pared 2 bases from V and 4 bases from J, leaving 5 bases between. CDR1 and CDR2 (germline): SGDLS, YYNGEE. CDR3 bases: TGTGCCAGCAGCGTGGGGGCAGATACGCAGTATTTT. This gives the protein CASSVGADTQYF.

The chain recombines TRBV19 with TRBJ2-1; no reliable D call. This CDR3 is 13 amino acids long. The V gene's germline CDR1 is LNHDA and CDR2 SQIVND (reference sequence). Trimming pared 4 bases from V and 10 bases from J, leaving 14 bases between. The CDR3 DNA reads TGTGCCAGTAGTACCAACTCCCTTGGGGAGCAGTTCTTC. Its translation: CASSTNSLGEQFF.

This chain joins TRBV19 and TRBJ2-1; D gene uncertain. Germline V gene data show CDR1 as LNHDA and CDR2 as SQIVND (reference sequence). Trimming cost V 5 bases and J 8 bases, with 16 bases left between them. This CDR3 is 14 amino acids long. CDR3 nucleotide sequence: TGTGCCAGTAGTCCATCGGGCTTAGTGGATGAGCAGTTCTTC. This codes for CASSPSGLVDEQFF.

This clone showed up just once. V gene TRBV27 combines with J gene TRBJ2-1; 7 bases fit TRBD2. V gave up 4 bases and J gave up 3 bases; unmatched junction bases: 9. This CDR3 has 16 amino acids. CDR1 is MNHEY, CDR2 SMNVEV, per germline (reference sequence). CDR3 sequence reads: CASSSFGGRIYNEQFF. Written as DNA, the CDR3 is TGTGCCAGCAGTTCCTTTGGCGGGAGAATCTACAATGAGCAGTTCTTC.

J is TRBJ2-3 and V is TRBV5-8; 8 bases fit TRBD1. J was trimmed by 5 bases and V by 3 bases; bases with no gene match: 14. The CDR3 totals 17 residues. Germline V gene data show CDR1 as SGHTS and CDR2 as YDEGEE. Here the CDR3 DNA reads TGTGCCAGCAGCTCCGGCCCCCCGACAGGGGTGGGAGATACGCAGTATTTT. This encodes CASSSGPPTGVGDTQYF.

The rearrangement uses TRBV13 and TRBJ1-4; the D gene is possibly TRBD1 (6 bases). The CDR3 is 15 amino acids. Trimming shortened V by 2 bases and J by 3 bases, and 10 bases separated the two germline ends. CDR1 PRHDT and CDR2 FYEKMQ come from the germline V gene (reference sequence). As DNA, the CDR3 is TGTGCCAGCAGCTTAACACAGGGCTCTAATGAAAAACTGTTTTTT. It codes for CASSLTQGSNEKLFF. Variable domain in full (rest from reference TRBV13 and TRBJ1-4): AAGVIQSPRHLIKEKRETATLKCYPIPRHDTVYWYQQGPGQDPQFLISFYEKMQSDKGSIPDRFSAQQFSDYHSELNMSSLELGDSALYFCASSLTQGSNEKLFFGSGTQLSVL.

This sequence joins TRBV6-5 and TRBJ2-3, with 8 bases matching TRBD1. The CDR3 contains 15 residues. The germline gives CDR1 MNHEY, CDR2 SVGAGI. V trimming: 5 bases; J trimming: 3 bases; junction bases outside the gene matches: 7. The CDR3 reads CASSQGAMGTDTQYF. The CDR3 DNA reads as TGTGCCAGCAGTCAGGGGGCGATGGGGACAGATACGCAGTATTTT.

The chain is built from TRBV27 and TRBJ2-2; D gene unclear. Germline V CDR1 and CDR2: MNHEY, SMNVEV (reference sequence). V lost 6 bases to trimming and J lost 1 base, with 9 bases between them. The CDR3 is 14 residues long. The DNA of the CDR3 is TGTGCCAGCAGAGAACGACTGAACACCGGGGAGCTGTTTTTT. Its translation: CASRERLNTGELFF.

J is TRBJ2-1 and V is TRBV4-1; D ambiguous. Trimming left V 0 bases short and J 10 bases short, with 13 bases between. Germline CDR1 is MGHRA and CDR2 is YSYEKL. CDR3 length: 14 residues. CDR3 sequence: CASSQDTPVDEQFF. The CDR3 DNA is TGCGCCAGCAGCCAAGATACCCCAGTGGACGAGCAGTTCTTC.

The rearrangement uses TRBV18 and TRBJ2-3; 13 positions match TRBD2. Germline-derived CDR1 and CDR2 are KGHSH and LQKENI. The length of the CDR3 is 18 residues. With V trimmed by 0 bases and J by 4 bases, 7 bases remained unmatched. CDR3 amino acids: CASSPPPGLAGMADTQYF. The CDR3 bases are TGTGCCAGCTCACCACCACCGGGACTAGCGGGAATGGCAGATACGCAGTATTTT.

The chain couples TRBV5-6 to TRBJ2-7; 12 bases line up with TRBD2. The V gene's germline CDR1 is SGHDT and CDR2 YYEEEE. V gave up 2 bases and J gave up 1 base; unmatched junction bases: 10. The CDR3 contains 18 residues. CDR3 loop: CASSFKGTSGYPSYEQYF. The CDR3 DNA reads as TGTGCCAGCAGCTTTAAAGGGACTAGCGGGTACCCATCCTACGAGCAGTACTTC. The whole variable domain, remainder taken from reference TRBV5-6 and TRBJ2-7, is DAGVTQSPTHLIKTRGQQVTLRCSPKSGHDTVSWYQQALGQGPQFIFQYYEEEERQRGNFPDRFSGHQFPNYSSELNVNALLLGDSALYLCASSFKGTSGYPSYEQYFGPGTRLTVT.

The chain combines TRBV10-1 with TRBJ2-7; tentatively, D is TRBD2 (6 bases). There are 13 residues in the CDR3. The germline V gene has CDR1 WNHNN and CDR2 SYGVQD (reference sequence). Trimming took off 6 bases at V and 3 bases at J, with 12 bases between the two ends. The CDR3 region has the DNA TGCGCCAGCAGCCCGGGAGTTGGCTACGAGCAGTACTTC. It encodes CASSPGVGYEQYF.

The chain has TRBV6-5 and TRBJ1-2, with TRBD1 as a possible D gene (6 bases). The V gene lost 0 bases and the J gene lost 5 bases, with 13 bases spanning the gap. Looked up from germline, CDR1 is MNHEY and CDR2 is SVGAGI. This CDR3 is 15 amino acids long. The chain's CDR3 is CASSYSGGLGYGYTF. DNA of the CDR3: TGTGCCAGCAGTTACTCCGGGGGCCTCGGGTATGGCTACACCTTC.

The chain employs TRBV11-2 and TRBJ1-1; perhaps TRBD1 as D (6 bases). Per germline, CDR1 SGHAT and CDR2 FQNNGV. Trimming took 1 base from V and 4 from J, leaving 19 bases between them. The CDR3 is made up of 17 amino acids. DNA of the CDR3: TGTGCCAGCAGCTTAGCGCAGGTCAATGGGGGCGGCACTGAAGCTTTCTTT. It is translated as CASSLAQVNGGGTEAFF.

The chain employs TRBV7-2 and TRBJ2-7; 9 nucleotides align to TRBD2. The ends lost 4 bases at V and 4 bases at J; junction bases unmatched: 8. Germline lookup yields CDR1 SGHTA and CDR2 FQGNSA. This CDR3 has 15 amino acids. In DNA form, the CDR3 reads TGTGCCAGCAGCTCCAATTGGCTAGCGGGATACGAGCAGTACTTC. Its protein product is CASSSNWLAGYEQYF.

The chain employs TRBV27 and TRBJ2-7; D is possibly TRBD1 (6 bases). Germline V gene sequence: CDR1 MNHEY, CDR2 SMNVEV (reference sequence). The CDR3 has 17 residues. V lost 6 bases, J lost 6 bases, and 27 bases lay in between. The CDR3 sequence is CASSPPSYRERWAEQYF. DNA of the CDR3: TGTGCCAGCAGCCCGCCGTCCTACAGGGAAAGATGGGCCGAGCAGTACTTC.